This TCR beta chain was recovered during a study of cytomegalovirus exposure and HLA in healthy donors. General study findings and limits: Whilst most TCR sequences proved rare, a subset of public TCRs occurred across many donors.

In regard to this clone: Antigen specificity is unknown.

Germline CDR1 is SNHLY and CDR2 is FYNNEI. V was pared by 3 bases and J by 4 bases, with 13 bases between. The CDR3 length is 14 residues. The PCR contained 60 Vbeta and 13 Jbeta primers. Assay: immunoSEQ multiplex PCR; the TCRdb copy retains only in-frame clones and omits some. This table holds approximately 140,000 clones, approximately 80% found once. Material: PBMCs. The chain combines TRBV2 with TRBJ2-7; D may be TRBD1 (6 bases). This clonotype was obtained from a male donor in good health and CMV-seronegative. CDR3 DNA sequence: TGTGCCAGCAGTGAGTGGCAGGGGTCTTACGAGCAGTACTTC. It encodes CASSEWQGSYEQYF.